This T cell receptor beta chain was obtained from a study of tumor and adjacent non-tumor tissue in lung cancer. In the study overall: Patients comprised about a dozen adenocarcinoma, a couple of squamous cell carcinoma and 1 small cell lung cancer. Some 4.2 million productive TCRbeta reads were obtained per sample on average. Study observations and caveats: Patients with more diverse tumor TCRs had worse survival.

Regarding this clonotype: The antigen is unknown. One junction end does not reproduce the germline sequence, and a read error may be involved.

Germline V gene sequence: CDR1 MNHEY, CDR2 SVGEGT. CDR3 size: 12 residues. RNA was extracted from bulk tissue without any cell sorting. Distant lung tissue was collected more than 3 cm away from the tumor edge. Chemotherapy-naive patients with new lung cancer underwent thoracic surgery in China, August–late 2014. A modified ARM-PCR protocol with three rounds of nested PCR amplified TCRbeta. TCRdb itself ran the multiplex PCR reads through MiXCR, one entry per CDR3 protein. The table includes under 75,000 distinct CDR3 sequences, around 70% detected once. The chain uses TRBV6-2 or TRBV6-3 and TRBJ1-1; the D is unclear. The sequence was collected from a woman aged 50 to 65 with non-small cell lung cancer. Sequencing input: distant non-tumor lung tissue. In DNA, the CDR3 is TGTGCCAGCACAGATCCGAACACTGGAGCTTTCTTT. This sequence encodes CASTDPNTGAFF.